The rows below give T cell receptor beta chains drawn from one sample of a study of CD8+ T cells in alopecia areata. Measured with immunoSEQ multiplex PCR; TCRdb has only the in-frame clones, and not every one. Of about 30,000 clones in the sample, 62% are singletons; the top ten hold about a sixth. The sample taken for sequencing was NKG2D-high CD8+ T cells sorted from blood. The receptors here all came from a human donor with alopecia areata. Each CDR3 is given with its conserved first and last residue. The order of the fields is D gene, clone size, J gene, V gene, CDR3 protein, CDR3 DNA. A D gene is named only where the DNA matches it firmly. Expanded clones are given a class, and other clones once, few, many or no size at all.

>NA|few|TRBJ1-1|TRBV19
CASSIRGTEAFF
TGTGCCAGTAGTATCAGGGGCACTGAAGCTTTCTTT
>NA|NA|TRBJ1-6|TRBV7-2
CASSTAGSGSPLHF
TGTGCCAGCAGCACCGCCGGGTCGGGTTCACCCCTCCACTTT
>TRBD2|NA|TRBJ2-3|TRBV5-6
CASSPGLATDTQYF
TGTGCCAGCAGCCCGGGACTAGCAACAGATACGCAGTATTTT
>TRBD2|NA|TRBJ2-5|TRBV29-1
CSVGTSGTEETQYF
TGCAGCGTTGGAACTAGCGGGACAGAAGAGACCCAGTACTTC
>TRBD2|few|TRBJ2-1|TRBV7-6
CASSLYSGGANEQFF
TGTGCCAGCAGCCTATATAGCGGGGGGGCCAATGAGCAGTTCTTC
>TRBD1|NA|TRBJ2-7|TRBV7-8
CASSTNRGLIYEQYF
TGTGCCAGCAGCACGAACAGGGGTCTTATCTACGAGCAGTACTTC
>TRBD2|NA|TRBJ2-7|TRBV19
CASSMAGGEQYF
TGTGCCAGTAGTATGGCGGGAGGCGAGCAGTACTTC
>NA|NA|TRBJ2-3|TRBV7-3
CASSSGFGSTDTQYF
TGTGCCAGCAGCTCGGGCTTCGGGAGCACAGATACGCAGTATTTT
>TRBD2|NA|TRBJ2-7|TRBV7-9
CASSRTSGTSGSYEQYF
TGTGCCAGCAGTCGTACCTCCGGGACTAGCGGGAGCTACGAGCAGTACTTC
>TRBD2|NA|TRBJ2-3|TRBV9
CASSVGLAATTDTQYF
TGTGCCAGCAGCGTAGGTCTAGCGGCAACCACAGATACGCAGTATTTT
>TRBD2|NA|TRBJ2-4|TRBV15
CATSRVAGAAKNIQYF
TGTGCCACCAGCAGAGTCGCGGGAGCGGCCAAAAACATTCAGTACTTC
>NA|NA|TRBJ2-3|TRBV29-1
CSVVRVDTDTQYF
TGCAGCGTTGTGCGGGTTGACACAGATACGCAGTATTTT
>NA|NA|TRBJ2-2|TRBV4-2
CASSQDPAGEVYTGELFF
TGTGCCAGCAGCCAAGATCCGGCAGGGGAGGTTTACACCGGGGAGCTGTTTTTT
>NA|NA|TRBJ2-3|TRBV5-1
CASSLSAAIVRDTQYF
TGCGCCAGCAGCTTGTCGGCAGCTATCGTGAGGGATACGCAGTATTTT
>NA|few|TRBJ1-5|TRBV7-9
CASSLEKPGSNQPQHF
TGTGCCAGCAGCTTAGAAAAACCTGGTAGCAATCAGCCCCAGCATTTT
>TRBD1|few|TRBJ2-7|TRBV5-4
CASSTRDRVGEQYF
TGTGCCAGCAGCACCCGGGACAGGGTGGGGGAGCAGTACTTC
>TRBD1|few|TRBJ2-7|TRBV28
CASSLWKGQPYEQYF
TGTGCCAGCAGTTTATGGAAGGGACAGCCCTACGAGCAGTACTTC
>NA|NA|TRBJ2-1|TRBV15
CATSRPTANEQFF
TGTGCCACCAGCAGACCAACGGCCAATGAGCAGTTCTTC
>TRBD1|NA|TRBJ2-7|TRBV28
CASSLQGDEQYF
TGTGCCAGCAGTTTACAGGGGGACGAGCAGTACTTC
>NA|NA|TRBJ1-2|TRBV9
CASSVGSGYTF
TGTGCCAGCAGCGTCGGGAGTGGCTACACCTTC
>NA|NA|TRBJ2-1|TRBV7-2
CASSSSGNEQFF
TGTGCCAGCAGCTCGTCCGGCAATGAGCAGTTCTTC
>NA|NA|TRBJ1-2|TRBV29-1
CSVSSLLSYTF
TGCAGCGTCTCCTCCCTTTTAAGCTACACCTTC
>NA|NA|TRBJ2-7|TRBV28
CASMQGRGEQYF
TGTGCCAGCATGCAGGGCCGTGGCGAGCAGTACTTC
>TRBD2|NA|TRBJ2-5|TRBV7-6
CASSLGLAGVQETQYF
TGTGCCAGCAGCTTAGGGCTAGCGGGGGTACAAGAGACCCAGTACTTC
>TRBD1|NA|TRBJ2-7|TRBV7-9
CAGSARTGVSNEQYF
TGTGCCGGCAGCGCCCGGACAGGCGTGTCTAACGAGCAGTACTTC
>NA|NA|TRBJ2-1|TRBV15
CAIRPTGSYNEQFF
TGTGCCATCCGGCCTACGGGCTCCTACAATGAGCAGTTCTTC
>NA|few|TRBJ2-1|TRBV5-1
CASSFDRSLSYNEQFF
TGCGCCAGCAGCTTCGACAGGTCACTCTCCTACAATGAGCAGTTCTTC
>NA|few|TRBJ2-7|TRBV29-1
CSVVGNAYEQYF
TGCAGCGTTGTCGGCAACGCCTACGAGCAGTACTTC
>TRBD2|NA|TRBJ2-1|TRBV29-1
CSVESPDTSGYNEQFF
TGCAGCGTTGAATCCCCCGACACTAGCGGCTACAATGAGCAGTTCTTC
>NA|NA|TRBJ2-1|TRBV5-1
CASSLEWSQDNEQFF
TGCGCCAGCAGCTTGGAGTGGAGCCAGGACAATGAGCAGTTCTTC
>TRBD2|NA|TRBJ2-1|TRBV28
CASSLLAGGRSYNEQFF
TGTGCCAGCAGTTTACTAGCGGGGGGGAGGTCCTACAATGAGCAGTTCTTC
>NA|few|TRBJ2-7|TRBV29-1
CSVHGDYEQYF
TGCAGCGTCCACGGGGACTACGAGCAGTACTTC
>TRBD2|NA|TRBJ2-7|TRBV7-9
CASSLMVAGGPYEQYF
TGTGCCAGCAGCTTGATGGTAGCGGGAGGGCCTTACGAGCAGTACTTC